These 30 T cell receptor beta chains originate from one sample sequenced in a study of blood T cells in healthy people across ages. PCR was performed a second time for about 7 to 12 cycles using a sample-barcoded 5' primer and a J-beta primer mix. TCRdb analysed the 5' RACE reads with MiXCR anew, one entry per CDR3 protein. The profile covers about 830,000 distinct CDR3 sequences, with approximately 65% appearing a single time and around a quarter taken by the ten largest. The sample comprised blood. The receptors come from a man aged 25 to 40 in good health.

The V gene is TRBV5-5, the J gene TRBJ2-4; 7 bases match TRBD1. The CDR3 is 16 amino acids. The germline CDR1 and CDR2 sequences are SGHKS and YYEKEE (reference sequence). V lost 4 bases and J lost 1; bases outside the gene matches: 8. CDR3 sequence (DNA): TGTGCCAGCAGCCCCGGGACAGCGTGGGCCAAAAACATTCAGTACTTC. This sequence encodes CASSPGTAWAKNIQYF.

The V and J genes are TRBV2 and TRBJ1-2, with D unclear. The CDR3 is made up of 13 amino acids. Trimming took off 0 bases at V and 8 bases at J, with 10 bases between the two ends. Germline lookup yields CDR1 SNHLY and CDR2 FYNNEI. The CDR3 loop reads CASSEAHEGGYTF. The CDR3 region has the DNA TGTGCCAGCAGTGAAGCCCATGAGGGCGGCTACACCTTC.

The chain is built from TRBV12-3 or TRBV12-4 and TRBJ1-6; tentatively, D is TRBD1 (6 bases). The CDR3 runs to 14 residues. V dropped 5 bases and J dropped 9 bases, with 14 bases sitting between them. The CDR3 coding sequence is TGTGCCAGCAGTGTACGTCAGGGGATTTCACCCCTCCACTTT. It encodes CASSVRQGISPLHF.

This chain connects TRBV9 to TRBJ2-5, with D maybe TRBD1 (5 bases). The V gene's germline CDR1 is SGDLS and CDR2 YYNGEE. Between the trimmed V and J ends, which lost 0 bases and 8 bases, there was a span of 17 bases. This CDR3 contains 15 residues. The CDR3 DNA reads TGTGCCAGCAGCGTAGTGGGGCAGGGCGAGGAAACCCAGTACTTC. Protein: CASSVVGQGEETQYF.

This sequence joins TRBV12-3 or TRBV12-4 and TRBJ2-1; possibly TRBD1 for D (5 bases). The V and J ends lost 4 bases and 14 bases respectively, with 18 bases between them. This CDR3 contains 13 residues. This CDR3 is CASSSSTQGQEFF. The DNA of the CDR3 is TGTGCCAGCAGTTCCTCAACCCAGGGTCAGGAGTTCTTC.

This sequence joins TRBV10-3 and TRBJ1-6; D is ambiguous. CDR1 and CDR2 (germline): ENHRY, SYGVKD. V shed 0 bases and J shed 6 bases, with 6 bases lying between them. CDR3 length: 14 amino acids. The CDR3 region has the DNA TGTGCCATCAGTGAGTCGGGCCCTAATTCACCCCTCCACTTT. This encodes CAISESGPNSPLHF.

The chain recombines TRBV6-6 with TRBJ1-6; D unresolved. Deletions cut 0 bases from V and 7 bases from J, with 13 bases between. This CDR3 spans 16 amino acids. The germline V gene has CDR1 MNHNY and CDR2 SVGAGI (reference sequence). The CDR3 here is CASSYSIRTANSPLHF. CDR3 nucleotides: TGTGCCAGCAGTTACTCGATCAGGACGGCGAATTCACCCCTCCACTTT.

Many counts were recorded for this clonotype. The CDR3 sequence is CASSQDYGYTF. The CDR3 DNA sequence: TGTGCCAGCAGCCAAGACTATGGCTACACCTTC. This chain uses TRBV4-2 with TRBJ1-2; D ambiguous. Germline CDR1 LGHNA, CDR2 YNFKEQ. Deletions cut 0 bases from V and 4 bases from J, with 0 bases between. CDR3 length: 11 residues.

For the CDR3, the DNA is TGTGCCAGCAGCCCTAATAGCGGGGGGGCCCGCCAAGAGACCCAGTACTTC. Translating gives CASSPNSGGARQETQYF. The chain couples TRBV7-2 to TRBJ2-5; 11 bases are a match to TRBD2. Germline V gene sequence: CDR1 SGHTA, CDR2 FQGNSA. The V segment lost 5 bases and the J segment 1 base; nucleotides outside the gene matches: 9. CDR3 size: 17 residues.

Only one count was recorded for this clonotype. The CDR3 here is CASSRNPSEQYF. CDR3 sequence (DNA): TGTGCCAGCAGCCGAAACCCCTCCGAGCAGTACTTC. V is TRBV7-2 and J is TRBJ2-7; no definite D call. Germline CDR1 is SGHTA and CDR2 is FQGNSA. The CDR3 has 12 amino acids. Trimming removed 5 bases from V and 6 bases from J, with 11 bases in between.

The chain carries TRBV6-5 and TRBJ2-1; TRBD1 matches 7 bases. Germline CDR1 MNHEY, CDR2 SVGAGI. This CDR3 has 15 residues. Trimming took 6 bases from V and 8 from J; bases not matched to a gene: 13. CDR3 amino acids: CASSSGQWMNDEQFF. CDR3 sequence (DNA): TGTGCCAGCAGCTCGGGACAGTGGATGAACGATGAGCAGTTCTTC.

The chain has TRBV4-2 and TRBJ2-4; 9 bases are shared with TRBD1. Gene TRBJ2-7 matches the end of the DNA better, so the J call may be wrong. The CDR3 loop spans 16 amino acids. The germline V gene encodes CDR1 LGHNA and CDR2 YNFKEQ. The CDR3 bases are TGTGCCAGCAGCCAAGAGGGACAGGGCTCACCCTACGAGCAGTACTTC. Encoded protein: CASSQEGQGSPYEQYF.

There are a few counts of this clonotype. J is TRBJ2-5 and V is TRBV20-1, with 7 bases identical to TRBD1. This CDR3 spans 15 amino acids. From germline, CDR1 is DFQATT and CDR2 SNEGSKA (reference sequence). V was clipped by 3 bases and J by 1 base; unmatched bases: 8. The CDR3 protein is CSARAAGGVQETQYF. CDR3 DNA sequence: TGCAGTGCTAGGGCCGCAGGGGGAGTCCAAGAGACCCAGTACTTC.

The genes are TRBV13 and TRBJ2-1; D is perhaps TRBD1 (5 bases). The CDR3 loop spans 12 amino acids. The V and J ends lost 7 bases and 6 bases respectively, with 10 bases between them. Germline V gives CDR1 PRHDT, CDR2 FYEKMQ (reference sequence). The CDR3 DNA reads TGTGCCAGCACGACAGTTGCCAATGAGCAGTTCTTC. Translating it yields CASTTVANEQFF. The variable domain in full, with the rest retrieved from reference TRBV13 and TRBJ2-1, is AAGVIQSPRHLIKEKRETATLKCYPIPRHDTVYWYQQGPGQDPQFLISFYEKMQSDKGSIPDRFSAQQFSDYHSELNMSSLELGDSALYFCASTTVANEQFFGPGTRLTVL.

As to this clonotype: The junction and the germline gene differ at one end; a read error may be behind it. The chain carries TRBV7-2 and TRBJ2-7; 7 positions agree with TRBD1. The DNA end is a closer match to TRBJ2-5, so the J assignment may be wrong. Germline loops: CDR1 SGHTA, CDR2 FQGNSA. CDR3 length: 15 amino acids. CDR3 DNA: TGTGTCAGCAGCTCCCGGACAGGAAGACAAGAGACCCAGTACTTC. This encodes CVSSSRTGRQETQYF.

Concerning this clonotype: Compared with germline, one end of the junction differs, possibly owing to a read error. The rearrangement uses TRBV7-9 and TRBJ2-1; D is tentatively TRBD1 or TRBD2 (5 bases each). The CDR3 runs to 17 residues. Germline CDR1 reads SEHNR; CDR2 reads FQNEAQ (reference sequence). DNA of the CDR3: TGCGCCAGCGGCTTTTTTGGGGGATCGGGTACCCACCATGAGCAGTTCTTC. As protein: CASGFFGGSGTHHEQFF.

The chain is built from TRBV5-1 and TRBJ2-1; TRBD2 might be the D (5 bases). The CDR3 covers 16 residues. Germline assignment: CDR1 SGHRS and CDR2 YFSETQ. The V gene lost 6 bases and the J gene lost 0 bases, with 16 bases spanning the gap. DNA for the CDR3: TGCGCCAGCACTCTCGACGGGGATCCCTCCTACAATGAGCAGTTCTTC. Its translation is CASTLDGDPSYNEQFF.

V usage is TRBV28 and J usage is TRBJ2-5; 10 bases are shared with TRBD2. V lost 4 bases to trimming and J lost 4 bases; unmatched junction nucleotides: 3. The CDR3 runs 14 residues. Per the germline V gene, CDR1 is MDHEN and CDR2 is SYDVKM. The chain's CDR3 is CASSSAGGAETQYF. The CDR3, as DNA: TGTGCCAGCAGTTCAGCGGGAGGGGCAGAGACCCAGTACTTC.

This clonotype appeared a few times. The gene calls are TRBV20-1 and TRBJ1-6; 7 positions match TRBD1. The CDR3 consists of 13 residues. V lost 3 bases, J lost 9 bases, and 5 bases stayed unmatched. Germline V lookup: CDR1 DFQATT, CDR2 SNEGSKA (reference sequence). CDR3 sequence (DNA): TGCAGTGCTAGGGACAGGCGGGTTTCACCCCTCCACTTT. Translation: CSARDRRVSPLHF.

This chain connects TRBV3-1 to TRBJ2-6; possibly TRBD2 for D (6 bases). The CDR3 length is 16 residues. Between the trimmed V and J ends, which lost 1 base and 4 bases, there was a span of 11 bases. CDR1 is LGHDT and CDR2 is YNNKEL in the germline V gene (reference sequence). The CDR3 sequence is CASSQGRGPGANVLTF. The CDR3 coding sequence is TGTGCCAGCAGCCAAGGGCGGGGTCCCGGGGCCAACGTCCTGACTTTC.

A word on this clonotype: Germline and junction disagree at one end, which may indicate a read error. The CDR3 region has the DNA TGCAGTGCTAGAGATAATCACGGACCAGCGTGGGAGACTCAGTACTTC. Translated: CSARDNHGPAWETQYF. The J gene is TRBJ2-5, the V gene TRBV20-1; a possible D gene is TRBD2 (5 bases). Germline V gene sequence: CDR1 DFQATT, CDR2 SNEGSKA (reference sequence). CDR3 length: 16 amino acids.

The V gene is TRBV5-1, the J gene TRBJ2-5; a possible D gene is TRBD1 (5 bases). Trimming removed 0 bases at V and 5 bases at J, with 11 bases between. The CDR3 contains 14 residues. Germline loops: CDR1 SGHRS, CDR2 YFSETQ. CDR3 bases: TGCGCCAGCAGCTTGGAGACAGCGTACGAGACCCAGTACTTC. It yields the protein CASSLETAYETQYF.

The gene calls are TRBV20-1 and TRBJ2-7; 8 nucleotides align to TRBD2. The germline CDR1 and CDR2 sequences are DFQATT and SNEGSKA (reference sequence). The CDR3 covers 15 residues. With V trimmed by 2 bases and J by 0 bases, 6 bases remained unmatched. Here the CDR3 reads CSARNAGGSSYEQYF. DNA for the CDR3: TGCAGTGCTAGAAATGCGGGGGGTAGCTCCTACGAGCAGTACTTC.

V usage is TRBV7-9 and J usage is TRBJ2-4; a possible D gene is TRBD1 (5 bases). This CDR3 contains 12 residues. V dropped 1 base and J dropped 13 bases, with 11 bases sitting between them. Germline CDR1 SEHNR, CDR2 FQNEAQ (reference sequence). The CDR3: CASSLGQDKQYF. The CDR3 nucleotides read TGTGCCAGCAGCTTAGGGCAGGACAAGCAGTACTTC.

This clonotype was observed a handful of times. The chain couples TRBV20-1 to TRBJ1-2; 10 bases agree with TRBD1. V shed 0 bases, J shed 7 bases, and the junction held 11 bases outside the gene matches. Germline V CDR1 and CDR2: DFQATT, SNEGSKA (reference sequence). The CDR3 consists of 16 residues. CDR3 coding DNA: TGCAGTGCTAGAGATTTCCGGACAGGGGGTCTTGGTGGCTACACCTTC. Its protein product is CSARDFRTGGLGGYTF.

A note on this clonotype: The junction differs from germline at one of its ends, possibly a read error. This sequence joins TRBV20-1 and TRBJ1-2; D is uncertain. CDR1 and CDR2 from the germline V gene are DFQATT and SNEGSKA (reference sequence). The CDR3 spans 12 residues. As DNA, the CDR3 is TGCAGTGCTAGACGTCAGATCTATGACTACACCTTC. Amino acids: CSARRQIYDYTF.

This clonotype was seen more than once but under ten times. The V and J genes are TRBV6-2 or TRBV6-3 and TRBJ2-1, with D perhaps being TRBD1 or TRBD2 (5 bases each). Germline-derived CDR1 and CDR2 are MNHEY and SVGEGT. The V and J ends lost 6 bases and 4 bases respectively, with 16 bases between them. The CDR3 has 15 residues. The CDR3 region has the DNA TGTGCCAGCAGCCCGGGGCAACCTGGATACAATGAGCAGTTCTTC. Residues: CASSPGQPGYNEQFF.

This chain links TRBV20-1 with TRBJ1-4, with D uncertain. Trimming removed 3 bases from V and 2 bases from J, with 13 bases in between. Per the germline V gene, CDR1 is DFQATT and CDR2 is SNEGSKA (reference sequence). This CDR3 comprises 15 residues. The CDR3 region has the DNA TGCAGTGCTAGTCCAATACCACCGACTAATGAAAAACTGTTTTTT. Translating gives CSASPIPPTNEKLFF.

This chain joins TRBV27 and TRBJ1-5, with D hard to call. CDR1 MNHEY and CDR2 SMNVEV come from the germline V gene (reference sequence). Trimming cost V 4 bases and J 1 base, with 8 bases left between them. The CDR3 spans 14 residues. This CDR3 is CASSWRLSNQPQHF. The CDR3 coding sequence is TGTGCCAGCAGTTGGCGGCTGAGCAATCAGCCCCAGCATTTT.

In DNA, the CDR3 is TGTGCCAGCAGTTTTGCGTCGGCGGCGGGCGAAGAGACCCAGTACTTC. Its protein product is CASSFASAAGEETQYF. The chain carries TRBV28 and TRBJ2-4, with D perhaps TRBD2 (5 bases). Gene TRBJ2-5 matches the end of the DNA better, so the J call may be wrong. This CDR3 comprises 16 residues. Per the germline V gene, CDR1 is MDHEN and CDR2 is SYDVKM.